One sample yielded the 3 T cell receptor beta chains listed below, sequenced in a study of cytomegalovirus exposure and HLA in healthy donors. 13 Jbeta primers and 60 Vbeta primers were used for the PCR. Produced via immunoSEQ multiplex PCR; TCRdb's table is partial and in-frame only. The sample lists approximately 150,000 clones; more than 70% were seen once. Sequencing input: PBMCs. Receptors originate from a man aged 18 to 30 in good health and CMV-seropositive.

The rearrangement links TRBV6-4 to TRBJ2-7; possibly TRBD1 for D (6 bases). The V gene's germline CDR1 is MRHNA and CDR2 SNTAGT. The V gene lost 8 bases and the J gene lost 3 bases, with 26 bases spanning the gap. This CDR3 is built from 17 residues. CDR3 protein: CASSRSGQRNWGYEQYF. CDR3 coding DNA: TGTGCCAGCTCGCGTTCCGGACAGCGCAACTGGGGCTACGAGCAGTACTTC.

The chain couples TRBV27 to TRBJ2-7; weak D call: TRBD2 (7 bases). The CDR3 contains 14 residues. CDR1 and CDR2 (germline): MNHEY, SMNVEV (reference sequence). Trimming pared 3 bases from V and 4 bases from J, leaving 13 bases between. CDR3 sequence: CASSLGGPEYEQYF. In nucleotides, the CDR3 is TGTGCCAGCAGTTTGGGGGGGCCAGAATACGAGCAGTACTTC.

The chain recombines TRBV27 with TRBJ2-7; D uncertain. Germline values: CDR1 MNHEY, CDR2 SMNVEV (reference sequence). Trimming stripped 5 bases from V and 1 base from J, with 15 bases between. This CDR3 region has 15 residues. The CDR3, as DNA: TGTGCCAGCAGTCCCCACGTGGAGCAATCCTACGAGCAGTACTTC. Encoded protein: CASSPHVEQSYEQYF.